The rows below give T cell receptor beta chains drawn from one sample of a study of cytomegalovirus exposure and HLA in healthy donors. Clones were sequenced by immunoSEQ multiplex PCR, and TCRdb holds only the in-frame ones, with some missing. The table lists approximately 200,000 clones, 75% to 90% of them singletons. Specimen: PBMCs. The receptors stem from a young man in good health and CMV-seropositive. CDR3s include the opening cysteine and the closing phenylalanine or tryptophan.

j_call v_call cdr3_aa
TRBJ2-7 TRBV9 CASSVADRGLAGVYEQYF
TRBJ2-1 TRBV5-8 CASSQEFWASGYNEQFF
TRBJ1-4 TRBV29-1 CSVASWDSGYEKLFF
TRBJ2-1 TRBV27 CASTLRLAGYNEQFF
TRBJ2-3 TRBV5-1 CASSLSWRTSTDTQYF
TRBJ2-1 TRBV27 CASSFRLYNEQFF
TRBJ1-5 TRBV13 CASSLYGNQPQHF
TRBJ2-7 TRBV30 CAWSVTASTSGRADTYEQYF
TRBJ1-2 TRBV7-9 CASNNVNYGYTF
TRBJ2-1 TRBV6-5 CASRRMGQGLGRQFF
TRBJ2-1 TRBV6-6 CASSYSRRGYNEQFF
TRBJ1-5 TRBV6-1 CASRGGRGHQPQHF
TRBJ2-1 TRBV9 CASSVGDSDQFF
TRBJ2-1 TRBV5-6 CASSLGLGGGPGEQFF
TRBJ2-1 TRBV6-4 CASSDLETNEQFF
TRBJ2-7 TRBV7-9 CASSLEVWDRAYEQYF
TRBJ2-3 TRBV7-3 CASSETGLGTQYF
TRBJ2-1 TRBV27 CASSRGGGTFF
TRBJ2-5 TRBV7-2 CASSRDPGVGQETQYF
TRBJ2-5 TRBV11-2 CASSLGLLETQYF
TRBJ1-4 TRBV27 CASSSHRGANEKLFF
TRBJ2-7 TRBV6-1 CASSLAGATYEQYF
TRBJ2-7 TRBV7-6 CASSLGQAGYEQYF
TRBJ2-3 TRBV27 CASTSGGTTTDTQYF
TRBJ2-5 TRBV27 CASSPGQTRQETQYF
TRBJ2-7 TRBV9 CASSVGQSSYEQYF
TRBJ2-6 TRBV30 CAWSVARGLGANVLTF
TRBJ2-1 TRBV10-3 CAISQSTDYNEQFF
TRBJ2-5 TRBV27 CASSLGSQETQYF
TRBJ2-1 TRBV4-1 CASSQERGGADEQFF
TRBJ1-2 TRBV28 CASSPGTGYGYTF
TRBJ2-5 TRBV19 CASSNDREETQYF
TRBJ1-4 TRBV15 CATRMGQANEKLFF
TRBJ2-1 TRBV7-6 CASSLVEAELPSRLFF